The clone carrying this T cell receptor (beta chain) was recorded many times. Its antigen remains unidentified. In patients aged 18 to 65, hyperthyroidism was newly diagnosed, with duration under 2 months. Not enrolled were patients with uncontrolled infection, other autoimmune disease, pregnancy or lactation. These data originate in a study of T cells in Graves' hyperthyroidism and ophthalmopathy. Study-level points and caveats: Clonotypes that were expanded in thyroid above 0.001 mostly appeared in blood too.

Amplification of TCR beta CDR3 regions was performed using RNA transcripts as template. First-round RT-PCR targeting the TCR CDR3 was performed with the HTBI primer set. TCRdb re-called the multiplex PCR reads through MiXCR, storing one row per CDR3 protein. The table has around 300,000 distinct CDR3 sequences, about an eighth seen once. Germline CDR1 and CDR2: ENHRY and SYGVKD. Germline trimming cut 6 bases from V and 6 bases from J; bases unmatched to any gene: 12. The CDR3 runs to 15 residues. The source is a woman in her thirties with Graves' hyperthyroidism that later progressed to Graves' ophthalmopathy. Sequencing was performed on blood. This chain joins TRBV10-3 and TRBJ2-3, with 7 bases that match TRBD1. CDR3: CAISFRQGPEDTQYF. The CDR3, as DNA: TGTGCCATCAGCTTTCGACAGGGTCCAGAGGATACGCAGTATTTT.